This T cell receptor (beta chain) was documented in a study of OX40 agonist ivuxolimab in advanced cancers. Whole-study context: Ivuxolimab was administered intravenously to patients at 0.01 to 10 mg/kg every 2 weeks.

Points from the study as a whole: There were, on average, more expanded clones in CD8+ T cells than in CD4+.

The germline V gene has CDR1 MDHEN and CDR2 SYDVKM. CDR3 length equals 15 residues. J was trimmed by 9 bases and V by 6 bases; bases with no gene match: 7. Of note for this clone: Its antigen is as yet unknown.

Using immunoSEQ multiplex PCR, the repertoire was profiled, and TCRdb retains in-frame clones only, with some absent. The sample carries over 15,000 clones, roughly four fifths recorded once. This TCR came from an adult with an advanced solid tumor such as melanoma, head and neck, liver or kidney cancer. The chain couples TRBV28 to TRBJ1-6, with 11 positions matching TRBD1. This sample comprised CD4+ or CD8+ T cells sorted from blood, obtained in a trial of the OX40 agonist ivuxolimab. The DNA for the CDR3 is TGTGCCAGCAGCCCGAGGACAGGGGGCGTTTCACCCCTCCACTTT. Amino acid sequence: CASSPRTGGVSPLHF. Based on the CDR3 plus reference TRBV28 and TRBJ1-6, the full variable domain is DVKVTQSSRYLVKRTGEKVFLECVQDMDHENMFWYRQDPGLGLRLIYFSYDVKMKEKGDIPEGYSVSREKKERFSLILESASTNQTSMYLCASSPRTGGVSPLHFGNGTRLTVT.